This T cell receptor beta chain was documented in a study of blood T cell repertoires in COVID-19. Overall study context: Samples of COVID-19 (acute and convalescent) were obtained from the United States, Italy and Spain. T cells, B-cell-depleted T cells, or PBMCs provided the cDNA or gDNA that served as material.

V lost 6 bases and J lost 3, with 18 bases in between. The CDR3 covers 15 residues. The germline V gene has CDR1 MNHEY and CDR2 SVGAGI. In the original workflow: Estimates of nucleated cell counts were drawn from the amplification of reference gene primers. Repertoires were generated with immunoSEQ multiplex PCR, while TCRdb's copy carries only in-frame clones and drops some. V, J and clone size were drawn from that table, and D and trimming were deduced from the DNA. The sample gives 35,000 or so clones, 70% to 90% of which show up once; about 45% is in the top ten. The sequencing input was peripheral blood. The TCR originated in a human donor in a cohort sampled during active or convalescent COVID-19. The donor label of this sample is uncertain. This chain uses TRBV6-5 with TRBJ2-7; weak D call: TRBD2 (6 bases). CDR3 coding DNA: TGTGCCAGCAGACTCCACCGGGGGAAAGACTACGAGCAGTACTTC. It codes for CASRLHRGKDYEQYF.